Sequencing of this T cell receptor beta chain was carried out in a study of long-term antiretroviral therapy in people with HIV. This clone was counted a single time. Antigen unknown. Running of the v3.0 immunoSEQ assay took place at survey level. Data came from immunoSEQ multiplex PCR; TCRdb stores just in-frame clones and leaves some out. The sample has some 19,000 clones; about 81% are singletons. Study-wide results and caveats: Drawn between the mid-2000s and the late 2010s, the blood was possibly obtained under older ART regimens.

Germline assignment: CDR1 SGHAT and CDR2 FQNNGV. This CDR3 has 11 amino acids. V lost 9 bases and J 2 bases, leaving 8 bases between the germline ends. The gene calls are TRBV11-2 and TRBJ2-7; the D gene is possibly TRBD2 (6 bases). The sample in question was unsorted PBMCs, obtained 0.9 years after starting antiretroviral therapy. The receptor was derived from a young man with HIV. The CDR3 region is CASSGAYEQYV. CDR3 DNA sequence: TGTGCCAGTTCGGGGGCCTACGAGCAGTACGTC.